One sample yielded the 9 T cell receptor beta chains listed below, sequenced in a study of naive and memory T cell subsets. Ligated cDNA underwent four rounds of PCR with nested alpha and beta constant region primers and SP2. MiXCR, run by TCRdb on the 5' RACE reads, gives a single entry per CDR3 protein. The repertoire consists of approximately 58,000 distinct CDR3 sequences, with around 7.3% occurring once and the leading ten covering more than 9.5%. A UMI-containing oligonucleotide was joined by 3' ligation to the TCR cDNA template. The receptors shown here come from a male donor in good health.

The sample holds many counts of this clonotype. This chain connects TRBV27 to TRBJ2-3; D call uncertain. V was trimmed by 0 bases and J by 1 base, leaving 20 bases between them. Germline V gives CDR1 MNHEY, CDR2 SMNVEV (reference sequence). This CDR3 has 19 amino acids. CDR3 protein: CASSLSPPGALARTDTQYF. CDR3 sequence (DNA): TGTGCCAGCAGTTTATCCCCGCCCGGAGCACTGGCGCGCACAGATACGCAGTATTTT.

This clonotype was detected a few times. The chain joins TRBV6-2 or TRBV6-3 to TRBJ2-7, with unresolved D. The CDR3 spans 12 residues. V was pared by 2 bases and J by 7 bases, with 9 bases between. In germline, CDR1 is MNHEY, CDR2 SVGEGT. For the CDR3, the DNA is TGTGCCAGCAGTTACGTGGATTTAGAGCAGTACTTC. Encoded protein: CASSYVDLEQYF.

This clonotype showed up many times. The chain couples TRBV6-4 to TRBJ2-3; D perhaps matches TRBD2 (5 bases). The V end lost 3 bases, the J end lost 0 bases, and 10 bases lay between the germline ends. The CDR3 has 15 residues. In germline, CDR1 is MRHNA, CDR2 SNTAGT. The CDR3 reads CASSDRGFSTDTQYF. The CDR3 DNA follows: TGTGCCAGCAGTGATCGCGGGTTTAGCACAGATACGCAGTATTTT.

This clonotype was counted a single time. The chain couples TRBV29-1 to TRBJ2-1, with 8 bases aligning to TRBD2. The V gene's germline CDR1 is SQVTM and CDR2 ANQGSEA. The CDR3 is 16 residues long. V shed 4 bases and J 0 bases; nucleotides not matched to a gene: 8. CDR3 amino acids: CSVGNRGGPSYNEQFF. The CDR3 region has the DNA TGCAGCGTTGGGAATCGGGGGGGGCCCTCCTACAATGAGCAGTTCTTC.

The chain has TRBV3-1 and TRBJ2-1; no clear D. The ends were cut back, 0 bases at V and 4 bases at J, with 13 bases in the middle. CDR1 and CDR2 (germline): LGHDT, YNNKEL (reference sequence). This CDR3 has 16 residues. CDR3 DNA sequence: TGTGCCAGCAGCCAAGACCTAATAGAAAGATACAATGAGCAGTTCTTC. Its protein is CASSQDLIERYNEQFF.

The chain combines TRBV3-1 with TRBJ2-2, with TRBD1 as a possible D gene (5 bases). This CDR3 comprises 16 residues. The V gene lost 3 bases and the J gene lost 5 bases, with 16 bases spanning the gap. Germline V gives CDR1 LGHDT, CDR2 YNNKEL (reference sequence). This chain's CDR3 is CASSHSSGKGTGELFF. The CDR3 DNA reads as TGTGCCAGCAGCCACTCCTCAGGGAAAGGTACCGGGGAGCTGTTTTTT.

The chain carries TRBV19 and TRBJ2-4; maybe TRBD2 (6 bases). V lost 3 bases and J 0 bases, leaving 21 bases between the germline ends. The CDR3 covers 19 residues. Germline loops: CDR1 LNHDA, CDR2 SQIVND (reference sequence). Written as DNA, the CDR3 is TGTGCCAGTAGTATGGATTCCGGGACTCTCGATCGAGCCAAAAACATTCAGTACTTC. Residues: CASSMDSGTLDRAKNIQYF. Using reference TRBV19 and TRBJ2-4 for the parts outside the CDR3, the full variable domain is DGGITQSPKYLFRKEGQNVTLSCEQNLNHDAMYWYRQDPGQGLRLIYYSQIVNDFQKGDIAEGYSVSREKKESFPLTVTSAQKNPTAFYLCASSMDSGTLDRAKNIQYFGAGTRLSVL.

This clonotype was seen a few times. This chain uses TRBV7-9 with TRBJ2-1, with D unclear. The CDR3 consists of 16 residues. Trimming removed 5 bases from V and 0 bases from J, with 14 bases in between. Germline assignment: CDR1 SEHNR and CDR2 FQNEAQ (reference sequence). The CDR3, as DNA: TGTGCCAGCAGCCCTGAAGTAACAAGCTCCTACAATGAGCAGTTCTTC. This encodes CASSPEVTSSYNEQFF.

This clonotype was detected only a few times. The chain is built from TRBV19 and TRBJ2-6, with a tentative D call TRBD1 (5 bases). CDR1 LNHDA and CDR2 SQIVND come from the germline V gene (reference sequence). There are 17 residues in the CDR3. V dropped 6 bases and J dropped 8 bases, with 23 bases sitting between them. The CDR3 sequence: CASRTAGLPLGTNVLTF. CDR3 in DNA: TGTGCCAGTAGGACGGCAGGGTTACCTCTGGGGACCAACGTCCTGACTTTC.